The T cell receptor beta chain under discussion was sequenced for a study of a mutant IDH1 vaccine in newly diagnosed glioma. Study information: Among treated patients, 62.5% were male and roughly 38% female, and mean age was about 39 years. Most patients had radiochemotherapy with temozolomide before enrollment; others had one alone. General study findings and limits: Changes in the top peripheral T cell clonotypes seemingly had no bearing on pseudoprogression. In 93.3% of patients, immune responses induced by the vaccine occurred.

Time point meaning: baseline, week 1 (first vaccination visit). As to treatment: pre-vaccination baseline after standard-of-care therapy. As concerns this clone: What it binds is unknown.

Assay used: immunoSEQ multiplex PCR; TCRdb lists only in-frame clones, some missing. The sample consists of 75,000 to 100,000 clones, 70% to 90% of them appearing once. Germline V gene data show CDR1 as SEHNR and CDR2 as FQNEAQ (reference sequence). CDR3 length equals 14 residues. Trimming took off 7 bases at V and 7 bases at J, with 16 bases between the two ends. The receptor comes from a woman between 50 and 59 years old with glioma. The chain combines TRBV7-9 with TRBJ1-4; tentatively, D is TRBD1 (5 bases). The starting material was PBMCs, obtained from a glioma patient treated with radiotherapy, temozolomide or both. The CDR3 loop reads CASTTGRAAEKLFF. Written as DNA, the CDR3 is TGTGCCAGCACGACCGGCAGGGCGGCTGAAAAACTGTTTTTT.